The source of this T cell receptor (beta chain) is a study of regulatory T cells in long-lasting Graves disease. Study at large: Antithyroid drug exposure in newly diagnosed Graves' patients had lasted under 3 months.

Construction of TCR beta libraries relied on iRepertoire HTBI primers and on Arm-PCR targeting CDR3 regions. TCRdb itself ran the multiplex PCR reads through MiXCR, one entry per CDR3 protein. Here the sample spans about 560,000 distinct CDR3 sequences, roughly a sixth being singletons. Findings and caveats of the study: Among samples with persistent disease, TRBV28, TRBJ1-2 and TRBJ2-5 were favored. Persistent Graves' patients showed less TCR diversity than newly diagnosed patients showed.

Turning to this clonotype: Its antigen is as yet unknown.

Time point reported: newly diagnosed GD, antithyroid drugs for less than 3 months. PBMCs were the source of the RNA used for TCR sequencing. V dropped 5 bases and J dropped 0; count of bases not matched to a gene: 5. The CDR3 spans 17 residues. Looked up from germline, CDR1 is LNHDA and CDR2 is SQIVND (reference sequence). This sample was also put to use in a study of T cells in Graves' hyperthyroidism and ophthalmopathy.

The J gene is TRBJ2-1, the V gene TRBV19; 12 nucleotides match TRBD2. The sequencing used peripheral blood mononuclear cells (PBMCs), collected at new diagnosis, from a patient treated with antithyroid drugs. The sequence was collected from a man aged 18 to 30 with Graves disease. The CDR3 DNA follows: TGTGCCAGTAGTTTGACTAGCGGGAGTTTCTCCTACAATGAGCAGTTCTTC. Amino acid sequence: CASSLTSGSFSYNEQFF.